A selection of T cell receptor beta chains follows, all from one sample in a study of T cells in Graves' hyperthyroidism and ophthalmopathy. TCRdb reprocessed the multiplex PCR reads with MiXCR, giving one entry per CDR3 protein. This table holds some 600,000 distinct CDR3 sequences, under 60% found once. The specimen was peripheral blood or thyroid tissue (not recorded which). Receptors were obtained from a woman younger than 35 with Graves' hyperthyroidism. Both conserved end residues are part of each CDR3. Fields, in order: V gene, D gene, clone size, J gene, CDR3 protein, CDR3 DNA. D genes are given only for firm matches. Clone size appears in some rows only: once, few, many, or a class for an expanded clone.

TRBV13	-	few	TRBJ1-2	CASRAGTNYGYTF	TGTGCCAGCAGAGCCGGGACGAACTATGGCTACACCTTC
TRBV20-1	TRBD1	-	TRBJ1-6	CSAKGTGDNSPLHF	TGCAGTGCTAAAGGGACAGGGGACAATTCACCCCTCCACTTT
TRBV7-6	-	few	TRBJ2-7	CASSRDWDEQYF	TGTGCCAGCAGCCGAGACTGGGACGAGCAGTACTTC
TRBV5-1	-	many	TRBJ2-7	CASSLALAYEQYF	TGCGCCAGCAGCTTGGCCTTGGCCTACGAGCAGTACTTC
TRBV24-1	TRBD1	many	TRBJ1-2	CATSEPTGEHYGYTF	TGTGCCACCAGTGAACCGACAGGGGAACACTATGGCTACACCTTC
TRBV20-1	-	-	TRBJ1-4	CSARDPTAHNEKLFF	TGCAGTGCTAGAGATCCTACAGCTCATAATGAAAAACTGTTTTTT
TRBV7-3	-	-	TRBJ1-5	CASSQESGRRNQPQHF	TGCGCCAGCAGCCAAGAATCGGGGCGTCGCAATCAGCCCCAGCATTTT
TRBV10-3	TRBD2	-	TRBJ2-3	CAISDGSSGRTDTQYF	TGTGCCATCAGTGATGGGTCTAGCGGGAGAACAGATACGCAGTATTTT
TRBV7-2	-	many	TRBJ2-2	CASSSNTGELFF	TGTGCCAGCAGTTCGAACACCGGGGAGCTGTTTTTT
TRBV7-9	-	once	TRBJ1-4	CASSLVGGKLFF	TGTGCCAGCAGCTTGGTGGGGGGAAAACTGTTTTTT
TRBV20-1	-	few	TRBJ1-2	CSARGGFPDGYTF	TGCAGTGCTAGAGGGGGATTTCCGGATGGCTACACCTTC
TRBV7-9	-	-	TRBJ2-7	CASSLTLSYEQYF	TGTGCCAGCAGCTTGACCCTCTCCTACGAGCAGTACTTC
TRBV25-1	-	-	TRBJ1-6	CASSSPLDSSYNSPLHF	TGTGCCAGCAGTTCTCCCCTAGACAGCTCCTATAATTCACCCCTCCACTTT
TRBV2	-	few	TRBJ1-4	CASSLSGAPNEKLFF	TGTGCCAGCAGCCTCTCGGGGGCACCAAATGAAAAACTGTTTTTT
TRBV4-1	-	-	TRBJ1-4	CASSQAGTVKLFF	TGCGCCAGCAGCCAAGCTGGGACGGTAAAACTGTTTTTT
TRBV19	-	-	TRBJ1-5	CASRDHTGPKQPRHF	TGTGCCAGTAGAGACCATACCGGTCCGAAGCAGCCCCGGCATTTT
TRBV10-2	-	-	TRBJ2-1	CASSAQDYNEQFF	TGCGCCAGCAGTGCACAGGATTACAATGAGCAGTTCTTC
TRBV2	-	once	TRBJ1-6	CASRSGLSPLHF	TGTGCCAGCCGGAGCGGGCTTTCACCCCTCCACTTT
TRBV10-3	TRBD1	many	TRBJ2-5	CAIRATGEETQYF	TGTGCCATCAGGGCGACAGGGGAAGAGACCCAGTACTTC
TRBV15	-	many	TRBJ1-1	CATSRDLETVNTEAFF	TGTGCCACCAGCAGAGATTTGGAGACAGTGAACACTGAAGCTTTCTTT
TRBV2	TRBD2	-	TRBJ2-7	CASSTSSGLYYEQYF	TGTGCCAGCAGTACTTCTAGCGGGTTATACTACGAGCAGTACTTC